Listed below are T cell receptor beta chains from one sample, sequenced in a study of blood T cell repertoires in COVID-19. Generated by immunoSEQ multiplex PCR, the TCRdb table keeps only in-frame clones and is missing some. The profile covers 200,000 to 250,000 clones, with around 84% appearing a single time and 3% to 4% taken by the ten largest. The sequencing input was peripheral blood. All receptors derive from a young woman with acute or convalescent COVID-19. CDR3s include the opening cysteine and the closing phenylalanine or tryptophan. The D gene is left open where the match is weak. Not every row has a clone size; where given, it reads once, few, many or a size class.

-	TRBV19	TRBJ2-2	-	TGTGCCAGTAGTATAGTGGCAGGGATGACCACCGGGGAGCTGTTTTTT	CASSIVAGMTTGELFF
-	TRBV7-6	TRBJ2-5	TRBD1	TGTGCCAGCAGCCGAGACAGGGTCCAAGAGACCCAGTACTTC	CASSRDRVQETQYF
once	TRBV7-2	TRBJ2-7	TRBD2	TGTGCCAGCAGCGTATACCGGGACTACTACGAGCAGTACTTC	CASSVYRDYYEQYF
once	TRBV7-9	TRBJ2-6	-	TGTGCCAGCAGCAATACAGGGACAGGGGCCAACGTCCTGACTTTC	CASSNTGTGANVLTF
-	TRBV5-1	TRBJ2-1	-	TGCGCCAGCAGCTTTGTGGAGTACAATGAGCAGTTCTTC	CASSFVEYNEQFF
-	TRBV11-2	TRBJ1-4	-	TGTGCCAGTACACCTTTGGGCCGGGATCCAACTAATGAAAAACTGTTTTTT	CASTPLGRDPTNEKLFF
-	TRBV30	TRBJ2-3	TRBD2	TGTGCCTGGAGTGTGGCTAGCGGGAGTGTTGATACGCAGTATTTT	CAWSVASGSVDTQYF
-	TRBV19	TRBJ1-4	TRBD1	TGTGCCAGTAGTCTCGGACAGGGAGGGGTTGCAACTAATGAAAAACTGTTTTTT	CASSLGQGGVATNEKLFF
-	TRBV9	TRBJ2-3	TRBD2	TGTGCCAGCAGCGTAGGACTAGCGGACACAGATACGCAGTATTTT	CASSVGLADTDTQYF
-	TRBV7-2	TRBJ2-7	-	TGTGCCAGCAGCTTAGCTAGCCGGAACTACGAGCAGTACTTC	CASSLASRNYEQYF
-	TRBV4-3	TRBJ1-2	TRBD1	TGCGCCAGCAGCCACAGGACAGGGTCGGGTGGCTACACCTTC	CASSHRTGSGGYTF
-	TRBV28	TRBJ2-2	TRBD1	TGTGCCAGCAGTGGGGCAGGGGGAAGGGTGGAGCTGTTTTTT	CASSGAGGRVELFF
-	TRBV10-3	TRBJ2-7	-	TGTGCCATCAGTGAGCCGTCGAAGGGACAACTGTATGAGCAGTACTTC	CAISEPSKGQLYEQYF
-	TRBV3-1/TRBV3-2	TRBJ1-2	-	TGTGCCAGCAGCCATCCCGAGACATCTGGTGCTAACTATGGCTACACCTTC	CASSHPETSGANYGYTF
-	TRBV6-6	TRBJ2-1	-	TGTGCCAGCAGCGGTACAGGGAACTACAATGAGCAGTTCTTC	CASSGTGNYNEQFF
-	TRBV27	TRBJ1-6	TRBD1	TGTGCCAGCAGTCCGCGCTCAGGGGGCTACCTTAATTCACCCCTCCACTTT	CASSPRSGGYLNSPLHF
-	TRBV5-4	TRBJ2-1	TRBD2	TGTGCCAGCAGCTCCTCGGCTAGCGGAACCAATGAGCAGTTCTTC	CASSSSASGTNEQFF
-	TRBV3-1/TRBV3-2	TRBJ2-3	TRBD2	TGTGCCAGCAGCCAAAATACCCGCGGGAGAGGTACAGATACGCAGTATTTT	CASSQNTRGRGTDTQYF
-	TRBV13	TRBJ2-3	TRBD1	TGTGCCAGCGAGCGGACAGGGGGCACAGATACGCAGTATTTT	CASERTGGTDTQYF
-	TRBV28	TRBJ2-7	TRBD1	TGTGCCAGCAGTCTGGCCTCCGCCGGGACAGGGAGCTCCTACGAGCAGTACTTC	CASSLASAGTGSSYEQYF
-	TRBV18	TRBJ1-1	TRBD1	TGTGCCAGCTCACCCAGGACAGGGGGATTGAACACTGAAGCTTTCTTT	CASSPRTGGLNTEAFF
-	TRBV6-2/TRBV6-3	TRBJ2-5	TRBD1	TGTGCCAGCAGTTACGGGACAGGGGACCAAGAGACCCAGTACTTC	CASSYGTGDQETQYF
-	TRBV11-2	TRBJ2-7	TRBD1	TGTGCCAGCAGCTCAATCTCGGGACAGGGGGTCGGCGAGCAGTACTTC	CASSSISGQGVGEQYF
-	TRBV6-2/TRBV6-3	TRBJ1-6	-	TGTGCCAGCAGTCGAACAGGGTCGGAGAATTCACCCCTCCACTTT	CASSRTGSENSPLHF
-	TRBV16	TRBJ1-4	-	TGTGCCAGCAGCCAATCCCGGGTCGCAACTAATGAAAAACTGTTTTTT	CASSQSRVATNEKLFF
-	TRBV4-3	TRBJ2-1	-	TGCGCCAGCAGCCAAGCCAGGGGATCCTACAATGAGCAGTTCTTC	CASSQARGSYNEQFF
-	TRBV28	TRBJ1-2	-	TGTGCCAGCAGTTTGTACTCGGGGGTGGGAGGCTACACCTTC	CASSLYSGVGGYTF
-	TRBV2	TRBJ1-1	TRBD1	TGTGCCAGCAGTGAAGAGGACAGGGGGTGGAACACTGAAGCTTTCTTT	CASSEEDRGWNTEAFF
-	TRBV6-4	TRBJ2-2	TRBD2	TGTGCCAGCAGTGAGCGGGAGGGCCCCGGGGAGCTGTTTTTT	CASSEREGPGELFF
once	TRBV6-2/TRBV6-3	TRBJ1-5	TRBD1	TGTGCCAGCAGTTACGGGGACAGGCTCAATCAGCCCCAGCATTTT	CASSYGDRLNQPQHF
-	TRBV7-6	TRBJ2-5	TRBD2	TGTGCCAGCAGCCCGCTAGCGGGATTGCTTGAGACCCAGTACTTC	CASSPLAGLLETQYF
-	TRBV15	TRBJ2-4	TRBD2	TGTGCCACCAGCAGGAAAAAGGGGACTAGCGGGTGGGGAAAAAACATTCAGTACTTC	CATSRKKGTSGWGKNIQYF
-	TRBV3-1/TRBV3-2	TRBJ2-1	-	TGTGCCAGCAGCCAAGGACAGCTTACTGGAGAGCAGTTCTTC	CASSQGQLTGEQFF
-	TRBV7-8	TRBJ2-7	-	TGTGCCAGCAGCTTAGCGGGCCGCTACGAGCAGTACTTC	CASSLAGRYEQYF
-	TRBV5-1	TRBJ1-1	TRBD1	TGCGCCAGCAGTCGACAGGGTGTAGGGAACACTGAAGCTTTCTTT	CASSRQGVGNTEAFF
-	TRBV6-1	TRBJ2-7	-	TGTGCCAGCAGTGAAGCGCACGGGTGGGCACGGGACTCCTTCCCCTACGAGCAGTACTTC	CASSEAHGWARDSFPYEQYF
-	TRBV7-9	TRBJ2-5	TRBD2	TGTGCCAGCAGCTTACTAGCGGGAGAGACCCAGTACTTC	CASSLLAGETQYF
-	TRBV28	TRBJ1-1	-	TGTGCCAGCAGTTTGTCATTGAACACTGAAGCTTTCTTT	CASSLSLNTEAFF
-	TRBV27	TRBJ2-6	TRBD1	TGTGCCAGCAGCCCTGACAGGGACTCTGGGGCCAACGTCCTGACTTTC	CASSPDRDSGANVLTF
-	TRBV25-1	TRBJ1-2	TRBD1	TGTGCCAGCAGTCCCCCTCGGACAGGGGGCTATGGTGGCTACACCTTC	CASSPPRTGGYGGYTF
-	TRBV7-9	TRBJ2-5	TRBD2	TGTGCCAGCAGTTCCCTCCGGGAGGGCCGAGAGACCCAGTACTTC	CASSSLREGRETQYF
once	TRBV19	TRBJ2-2	TRBD2	TGTGCCAGTAGTATTGTCGTGTCTAGCGGGACCGGGGAGCTGTTTTTT	CASSIVVSSGTGELFF
once	TRBV7-3	TRBJ1-2	TRBD1	TGTGCCAGCAGCTTAATTCTCATGGGACAGGGTGGGGACTATGGCTACACCTTC	CASSLILMGQGGDYGYTF
-	TRBV14	TRBJ1-4	TRBD1	TGTGCCAGCAGCCGTTCCGGGACAGGGCTCGAAAAACTGTTTTTT	CASSRSGTGLEKLFF
-	TRBV30	TRBJ1-6	TRBD1	TGTGCTTGGGGGACCGGGACAGATTCACCCCTCCACTTT	CAWGTGTDSPLHF
-	TRBV6-5	TRBJ1-5	-	TGTGCCAGCAGTTACGTGGCAGGGGTCCAGCCCCAGCATTTT	CASSYVAGVQPQHF
-	TRBV19	TRBJ2-5	-	TGTGCCAGTAGTTACCGCAATGCGGGGGAGACCCAGTACTTC	CASSYRNAGETQYF
-	TRBV7-9	TRBJ1-4	-	TGTGCCAGCAGCTTATGGCAGGGAACTAATGAAAAACTGTTTTTT	CASSLWQGTNEKLFF
-	TRBV5-1	TRBJ2-1	-	TGCGCCAGCAGCGGGGGGATAGGAAGCTCCTACAATGAGCAGTTCTTC	CASSGGIGSSYNEQFF
-	TRBV11-2	TRBJ1-3	TRBD1	TGTGCCAGCAGACGGACAGGGAAGAACTCTGGAAACACCATATATTTT	CASRRTGKNSGNTIYF
few	TRBV5-1	TRBJ1-2	TRBD1	TGCGCCAGCAGCTTGGGCTTAGGGCGGGACAGCCCGGGGCAGGGCTACACCTTC	CASSLGLGRDSPGQGYTF
-	TRBV11-1	TRBJ2-1	-	TGTGCCAGCAGCTTTGCCGGGACAAGGGTGTACAATGAGCAGTTCTTC	CASSFAGTRVYNEQFF
-	TRBV6-5	TRBJ2-2	TRBD1	TGTGCCAGCACCTGGACAGGGGGCAGCACCGGGGAGCTGTTTTTT	CASTWTGGSTGELFF